The 13 T cell receptor beta chains given below trace back to one sample, sequenced in a study of shared T cell receptors in the human thymus listed by TCRdb under 2021. To prepare the library, the immunoSEQ multiplex PCR assay was applied. TCRdb mirrors the immuneACCESS table, restricted to in-frame sequences. Some clones are absent from its copies; in checked studies, under half trace to an unresolved V gene, and the reason for the others is unknown. Counted in this sample were 630,000 or so clones; approximately 89% of them appeared once. Roughly 0.0086% of the sample is held by the ten biggest clonotypes. These data also featured in a second study, about human thymus T cells.

Material for sequencing was thymocytes. All receptors come from a boy under two years old with a congenital heart defect. Donor details come from another sample of the same person, matched by shared clones.

This sequence joins TRBV9 and TRBJ1-4; tentatively, D is TRBD1 (6 bases). Between the trimmed V and J ends, which lost 4 bases and 1 base, there was a span of 17 bases. CDR3 size: 17 residues. Looked up from germline, CDR1 is SGDLS and CDR2 is YYNGEE. The CDR3 region is CASSSPLGTRTNEKLFF. DNA for the CDR3: TGTGCCAGCAGCTCCCCGTTGGGGACACGAACTAATGAAAAACTGTTTTTT.

The V gene is TRBV7-8, the J gene TRBJ2-1; unclear D gene. Per germline, CDR1 SGHVS and CDR2 FQNEAQ. The CDR3 has 14 residues. The germline V and J ends were trimmed by 2 bases and 4 bases, with 9 bases remaining between them. The CDR3 is CASSLSPRYNEQFF. CDR3 DNA sequence: TGTGCCAGCAGCTTAAGTCCCAGATACAATGAGCAGTTCTTC.

The chain uses TRBV14 and TRBJ2-1; 13 bases fit TRBD2. Germline V gene data show CDR1 as SGHDN and CDR2 as FVKESK. Trimming took 3 bases from V and 13 from J; bases not matched to a gene: 12. This CDR3 has 16 amino acids. The CDR3 nucleotides are TGTGCCAGCAGCCAGCAGACTAGCGGGGGGCCGGGCGACCAGTTCTTC. Protein: CASSQQTSGGPGDQFF.

The chain is built from TRBV5-1 and TRBJ2-3, with a tentative D call TRBD2 (6 bases). Germline V gene data show CDR1 as SGHRS and CDR2 as YFSETQ. V lost 1 base, J lost 4 bases, and 16 bases lay in between. This CDR3 contains 16 residues. CDR3 protein: CASSLTRGRNPDTQYF. The CDR3 nucleotides are TGCGCCAGCAGCTTGACGCGGGGAAGAAATCCAGATACGCAGTATTTT.

The J gene is TRBJ1-6, the V gene TRBV19; no reliable D call. Germline CDR1 LNHDA, CDR2 SQIVND (reference sequence). Trimming pared 4 bases from V and 0 bases from J, leaving 7 bases between. CDR3 length: 15 amino acids. CDR3 residues: CASSSLLSYNSPLHF. The CDR3 coding sequence is TGTGCCAGTAGTAGTTTACTCTCCTATAATTCACCCCTCCACTTT.

V usage is TRBV6-1 and J usage is TRBJ1-5, with 8 bases lining up with TRBD1. The germline CDR1 and CDR2 sequences are MNHNS and SASEGT. The trim removed 4 bases at V and 6 bases at J, leaving 17 bases unmatched. This CDR3 is built from 18 residues. The CDR3 region is CASSAPFGAGGAGQPQHF. The CDR3 DNA follows: TGTGCCAGCAGTGCCCCCTTTGGGGCAGGGGGCGCGGGTCAGCCCCAGCATTTT.

The V call is TRBV5-8, the J call TRBJ1-3; 9 nucleotides agree with TRBD1. Germline-derived CDR1 and CDR2 are SGHTS and YDEGEE. The CDR3 extends over 18 amino acids. V shed 4 bases and J 1 base; nucleotides not matched to a gene: 12. CDR3 in amino acids: CASSGSVDRGSSGNTIYF. The DNA of the CDR3 is TGTGCCAGCAGCGGGTCTGTGGACAGGGGTTCGTCTGGAAACACCATATATTTT.

This sequence joins TRBV4-3 and TRBJ2-1; TRBD2 agrees at 10 bases. CDR3 length: 18 residues. Trimming removed 4 bases from V and 1 base from J; junction bases left unmatched: 10. CDR1 is LGHNA and CDR2 is YSLEER in the germline V gene. The CDR3 sequence: CASSPTGLAGESYNEQFF. The DNA of the CDR3 is TGCGCCAGCAGCCCGACAGGGCTAGCGGGAGAGTCCTACAATGAGCAGTTCTTC.

This clone appeared a few times. This chain links TRBV30 with TRBJ1-3; no reliable D call. Trimming took off 5 bases at V and 0 bases at J, with 11 bases between the two ends. Germline V lookup: CDR1 GTSNPN, CDR2 SVGIG (reference sequence). The CDR3 length is 14 residues. The CDR3 coding sequence is TGTGCCTGGGCTTATGAGAGCTCTGGAAACACCATATATTTT. It codes for CAWAYESSGNTIYF.

The rearrangement links TRBV29-1 to TRBJ1-2, with a tentative D call TRBD1 (6 bases). CDR1 and CDR2 from the germline V gene are SQVTM and ANQGSEA. The CDR3 runs 13 residues. Between the trimmed V and J ends, which lost 7 bases and 3 bases, there was a span of 15 bases. CDR3 nucleotides: TGCAGCGATAAAGACAGGTGGGACTATGGCTACACCTTC. As protein: CSDKDRWDYGYTF.

The CDR3 DNA reads as TGTGCCATCAGTGAGCAACCGCCGGACAGGGGTAATGGAAACACCATATATTTT. Translation gives CAISEQPPDRGNGNTIYF. The genes are TRBV10-3 and TRBJ1-3; TRBD1 aligns across 9 bases. CDR3 length equals 18 residues. V lost 2 bases and J lost 3; bases outside the gene matches: 11. Per the germline V gene, CDR1 is ENHRY and CDR2 is SYGVKD.

This clone was observed a few times. This chain links TRBV27 with TRBJ1-2, with 9 positions matching TRBD1. J was trimmed by 6 bases and V by 5 bases; bases with no gene match: 19. CDR3 size: 18 residues. Germline lookup yields CDR1 MNHEY and CDR2 SMNVEV (reference sequence). CDR3 sequence: CASSAQLTGGFMLDGYTF. In DNA, the CDR3 is TGTGCCAGCAGTGCACAGCTGACAGGGGGATTTATGCTCGATGGCTACACCTTC.

This chain links TRBV4-1 with TRBJ2-3, with 11 nucleotides matching TRBD2. V lost 0 bases and J lost 3; bases outside the gene matches: 11. Germline lookup yields CDR1 MGHRA and CDR2 YSYEKL. CDR3 length: 19 amino acids. The CDR3 DNA reads as TGCGCCAGCAGCCAAGATTGTAGCGGGAGGGCGGTTGTAACAGATACGCAGTATTTT. This gives the protein CASSQDCSGRAVVTDTQYF.